This TCR beta chain emerged from a study of blood T cell repertoires in COVID-19. Study overall: From the United States, Italy and Spain came samples of acute and convalescent COVID-19. PBMCs, B-cell-depleted T cells, or T cells provided the cDNA or gDNA that made up the material.

Losses at the gene ends were 1 base for V and 7 bases for J; bases not matched to a gene: 13. CDR3 length equals 17 residues. CDR1 and CDR2 (germline): MGHDK, SYGVNS. Per the original methods: Nucleated cell number was recorded as an estimate derived from reference gene primer amplification. Assay: immunoSEQ multiplex PCR; the TCRdb copy retains only in-frame clones and omits some. Clone size and the V and J calls come from that table; the DNA yielded D and trimming. The sample records under 300,000 clones, about 90% being singletons. The J gene is TRBJ2-1, the V gene TRBV25-1; 7 nucleotides align to TRBD2. The material sequenced was peripheral blood. The receptor comes from a man between 60 and 70 years old with acute or convalescent COVID-19. Here the CDR3 DNA reads TGTGCCAGCAGTGAATCGGTCGGGGGAGGGCCCAAGAATGAGCAGTTCTTC. Its protein product is CASSESVGGGPKNEQFF.